The source of this T cell receptor (beta chain) is a study of beta chain features in type 1 diabetes. Study at large: Healthy donors and patients had similar age, gender and cell yields. Study-level points and caveats: The question of HLA type influencing TCRB rearrangement was one that remained unresolved here.

This clone has only a few counts. The antigen is not known. Sort purity for all populations was recorded as exceeding 98%. Deletions cut 0 bases from V and 7 bases from J, with 10 bases between. The CDR3 contains 14 residues. Germline CDR1 SGHRS, CDR2 YFSETQ. Every isolated RNA sample was fully reverse transcribed, so sequencing captured expressed TCRB transcripts. The data were produced by immunoSEQ multiplex PCR, yet TCRdb's version contains in-frame clones alone and is incomplete. This sample has some 150,000 clones; under 11% occur once, and the top ten carry less than 1.5%. The TCR comes from a young man in good health. The chain uses TRBV5-1 and TRBJ1-4; D ambiguous. What was sequenced was naive CD4+ T cells from blood. CDR3 DNA: TGCGCCAGCAGCTTGGAGCCTACGCGTGAAAAACTGTTTTTT. This sequence encodes CASSLEPTREKLFF.